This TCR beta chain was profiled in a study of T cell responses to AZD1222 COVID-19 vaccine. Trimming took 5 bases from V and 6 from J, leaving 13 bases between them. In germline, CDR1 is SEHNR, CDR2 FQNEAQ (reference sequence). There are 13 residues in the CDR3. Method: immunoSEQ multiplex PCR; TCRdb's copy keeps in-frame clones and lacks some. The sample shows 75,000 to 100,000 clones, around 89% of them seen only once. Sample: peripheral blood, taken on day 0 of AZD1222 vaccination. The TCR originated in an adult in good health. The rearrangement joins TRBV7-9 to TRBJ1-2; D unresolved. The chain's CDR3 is CASSVMLKDGYTF. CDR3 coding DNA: TGTGCCAGCAGCGTTATGCTAAAGGATGGCTACACCTTC.